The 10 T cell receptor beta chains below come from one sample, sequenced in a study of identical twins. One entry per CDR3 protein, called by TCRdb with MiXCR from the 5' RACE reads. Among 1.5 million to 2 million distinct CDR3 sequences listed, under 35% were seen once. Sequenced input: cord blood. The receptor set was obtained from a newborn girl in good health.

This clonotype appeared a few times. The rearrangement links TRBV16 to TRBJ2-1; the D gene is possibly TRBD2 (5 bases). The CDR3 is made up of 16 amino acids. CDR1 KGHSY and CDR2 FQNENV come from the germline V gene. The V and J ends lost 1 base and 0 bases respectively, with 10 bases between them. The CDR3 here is CASSQWAGSSYNEQFF. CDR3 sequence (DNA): TGTGCCAGCAGCCAATGGGCGGGTAGCTCCTACAATGAGCAGTTCTTC.

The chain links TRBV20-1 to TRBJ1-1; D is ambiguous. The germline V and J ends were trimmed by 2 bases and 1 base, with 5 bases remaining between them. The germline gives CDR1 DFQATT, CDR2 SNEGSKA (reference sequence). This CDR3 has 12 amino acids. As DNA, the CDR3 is TGCAGTGCTAGAATTCCGAACACTGAAGCTTTCTTT. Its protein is CSARIPNTEAFF.

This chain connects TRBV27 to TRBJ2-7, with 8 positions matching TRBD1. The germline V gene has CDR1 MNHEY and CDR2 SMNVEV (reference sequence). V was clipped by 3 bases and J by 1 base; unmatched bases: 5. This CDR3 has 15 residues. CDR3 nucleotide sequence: TGTGCCAGCAGTTTCGGACAGGGCCAATCCTACGAGCAGTACTTC. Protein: CASSFGQGQSYEQYF.

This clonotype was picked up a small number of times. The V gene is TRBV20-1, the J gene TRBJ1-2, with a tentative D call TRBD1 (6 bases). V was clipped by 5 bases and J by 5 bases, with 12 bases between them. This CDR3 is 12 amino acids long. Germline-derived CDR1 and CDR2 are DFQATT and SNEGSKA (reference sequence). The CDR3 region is CSASSGVYGYTF. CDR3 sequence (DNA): TGCAGTGCTTCTTCAGGGGTATATGGCTACACCTTC.

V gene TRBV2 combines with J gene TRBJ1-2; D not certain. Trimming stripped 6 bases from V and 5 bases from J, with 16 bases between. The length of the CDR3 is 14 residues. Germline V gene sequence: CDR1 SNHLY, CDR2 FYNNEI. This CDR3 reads CASRGYTFLYGYTF. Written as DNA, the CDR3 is TGTGCCAGCAGGGGTTATACATTCCTTTATGGCTACACCTTC.

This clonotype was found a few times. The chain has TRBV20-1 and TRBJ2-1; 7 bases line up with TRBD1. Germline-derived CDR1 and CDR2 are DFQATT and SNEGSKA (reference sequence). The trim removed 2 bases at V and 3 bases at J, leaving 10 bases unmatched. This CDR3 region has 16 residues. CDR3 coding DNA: TGCAGTGCTAGAAATTCGGGGCCAGGGGGCTACAATGAGCAGTTCTTC. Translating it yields CSARNSGPGGYNEQFF.

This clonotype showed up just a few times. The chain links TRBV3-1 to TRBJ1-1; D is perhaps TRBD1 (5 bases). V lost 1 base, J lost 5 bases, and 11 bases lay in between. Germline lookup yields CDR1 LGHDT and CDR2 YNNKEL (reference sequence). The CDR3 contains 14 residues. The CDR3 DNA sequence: TGTGCCAGCAGCCAAGCAGGGATAGGGACTGAAGCTTTCTTT. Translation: CASSQAGIGTEAFF.

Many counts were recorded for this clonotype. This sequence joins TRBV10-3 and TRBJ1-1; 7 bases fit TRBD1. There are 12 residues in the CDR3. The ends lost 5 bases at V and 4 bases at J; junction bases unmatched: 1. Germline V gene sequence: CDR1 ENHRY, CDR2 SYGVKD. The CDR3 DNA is TGTGCCATCAGTCGACAGGGCACTGAAGCTTTCTTT. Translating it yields CAISRQGTEAFF.

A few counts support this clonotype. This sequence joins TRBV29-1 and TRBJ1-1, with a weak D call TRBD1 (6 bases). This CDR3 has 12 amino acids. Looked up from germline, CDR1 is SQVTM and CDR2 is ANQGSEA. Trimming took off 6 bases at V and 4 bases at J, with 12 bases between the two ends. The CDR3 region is CSVSQGTTEAFF. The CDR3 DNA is TGCAGCGTCTCTCAGGGGACCACTGAAGCTTTCTTT.

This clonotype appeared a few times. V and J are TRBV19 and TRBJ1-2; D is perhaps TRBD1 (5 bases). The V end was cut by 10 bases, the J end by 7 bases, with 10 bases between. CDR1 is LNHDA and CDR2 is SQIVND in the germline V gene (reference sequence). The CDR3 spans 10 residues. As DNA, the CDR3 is TGTGCCACCCAGGGATTTGGCTACACCTTC. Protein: CATQGFGYTF.